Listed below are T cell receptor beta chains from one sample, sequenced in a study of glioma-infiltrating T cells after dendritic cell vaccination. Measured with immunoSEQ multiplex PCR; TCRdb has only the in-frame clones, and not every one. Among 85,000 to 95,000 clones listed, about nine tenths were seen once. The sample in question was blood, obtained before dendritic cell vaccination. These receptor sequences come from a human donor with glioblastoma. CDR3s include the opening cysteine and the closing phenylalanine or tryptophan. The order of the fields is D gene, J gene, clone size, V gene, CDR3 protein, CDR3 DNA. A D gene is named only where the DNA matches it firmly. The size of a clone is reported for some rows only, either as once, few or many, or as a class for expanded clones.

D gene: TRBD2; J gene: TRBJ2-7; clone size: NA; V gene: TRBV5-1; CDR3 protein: CASSLEPGGVGYEQYF; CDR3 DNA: TGCGCCAGCAGCTTGGAACCGGGAGGGGTGGGGTACGAGCAGTACTTC
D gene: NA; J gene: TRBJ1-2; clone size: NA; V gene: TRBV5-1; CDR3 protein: CASSLGPTAGSGYGYTF; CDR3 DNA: TGCGCCAGCAGCTTGGGCCCCACCGCGGGGTCGGGTTATGGCTACACCTTC
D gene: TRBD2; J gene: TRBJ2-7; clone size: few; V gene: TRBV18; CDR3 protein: CASSLSSGGGTYEQYF; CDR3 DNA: TGTGCCAGCTCACTATCGTCGGGGGGTGGCACCTACGAGCAGTACTTC
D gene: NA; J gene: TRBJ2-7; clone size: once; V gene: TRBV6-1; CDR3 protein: CASSEIGAGGLYEQYF; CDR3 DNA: TGTGCCAGCAGTGAAATTGGGGCAGGGGGACTCTACGAGCAGTACTTC
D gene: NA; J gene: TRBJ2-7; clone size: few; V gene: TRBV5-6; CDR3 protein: CASSLSDRETYEQYF; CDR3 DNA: TGTGCCAGCAGCTTGAGTGACAGAGAGACCTACGAGCAGTACTTC
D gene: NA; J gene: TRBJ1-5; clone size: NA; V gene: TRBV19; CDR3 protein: CASSILTSNQPQHF; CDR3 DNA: TGTGCCAGTAGTATTCTGACAAGCAATCAGCCCCAGCATTTT
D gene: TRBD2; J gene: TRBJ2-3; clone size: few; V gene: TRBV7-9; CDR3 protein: CASSLSLTGGRGADTQYF; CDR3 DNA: TGTGCCAGCAGCTTATCACTTACGGGCGGGAGAGGGGCAGATACGCAGTATTTT
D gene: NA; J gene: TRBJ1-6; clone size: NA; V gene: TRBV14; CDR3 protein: CASSQEVGRNNSPLHF; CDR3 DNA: TGTGCCAGCAGCCAAGAAGTGGGCAGGAATAATTCACCCCTCCACTTT
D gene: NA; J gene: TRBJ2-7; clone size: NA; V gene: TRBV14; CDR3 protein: CASSQGRGYPPYEQYF; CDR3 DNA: TGTGCCAGCAGCCAAGGCCGGGGTTACCCCCCCTACGAGCAGTACTTC
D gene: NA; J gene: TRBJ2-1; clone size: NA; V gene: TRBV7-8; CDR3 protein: CASSFSSGLYNEQFF; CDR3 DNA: TGTGCCAGCAGCTTTTCCTCCGGGTTGTACAATGAGCAGTTCTTC
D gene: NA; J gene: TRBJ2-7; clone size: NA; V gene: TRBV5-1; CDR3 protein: CASSYDQGAGGPGEQYF; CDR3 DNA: TGCGCCAGCAGCTATGACCAGGGGGCGGGGGGGCCTGGGGAGCAGTACTTC
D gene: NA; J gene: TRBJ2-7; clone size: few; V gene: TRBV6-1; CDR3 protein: CASSSGTLSYEQYF; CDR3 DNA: TGTGCCAGCAGTTCCGGGACACTCTCCTACGAGCAGTACTTC
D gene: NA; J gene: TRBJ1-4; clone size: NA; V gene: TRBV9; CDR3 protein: CASSARGGQDEKLFF; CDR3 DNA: TGTGCCAGCAGCGCCCGGGGGGGGCAGGATGAAAAACTGTTTTTT
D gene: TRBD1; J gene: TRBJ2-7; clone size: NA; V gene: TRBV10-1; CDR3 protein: CASSDDRDAGGEQYF; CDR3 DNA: TGCGCCAGCAGTGATGACAGGGACGCTGGGGGCGAGCAGTACTTC
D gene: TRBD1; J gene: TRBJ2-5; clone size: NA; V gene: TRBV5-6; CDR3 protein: CASSPPTGARETQYF; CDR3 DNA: TGTGCCAGCAGCCCGCCGACAGGGGCCCGTGAGACCCAGTACTTC
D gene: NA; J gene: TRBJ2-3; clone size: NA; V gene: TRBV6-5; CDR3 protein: CASSRKQGSDTQYF; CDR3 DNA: TGTGCCAGCAGCCGTAAACAGGGTTCAGATACGCAGTATTTT
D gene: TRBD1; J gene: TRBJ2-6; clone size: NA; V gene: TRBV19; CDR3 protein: CASSIVIGTAGANVLTF; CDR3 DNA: TGTGCCAGTAGTATAGTGATCGGGACAGCTGGGGCCAACGTCCTGACTTTC
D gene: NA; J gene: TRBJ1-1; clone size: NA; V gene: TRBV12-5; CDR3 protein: CASGTGQSEAFF; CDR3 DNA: TGTGCTAGTGGAACCGGACAGTCTGAAGCTTTCTTT
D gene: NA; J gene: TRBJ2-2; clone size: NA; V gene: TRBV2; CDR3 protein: CASSSEGVSGELFF; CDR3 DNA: TGTGCCAGCTCTAGTGAGGGGGTCTCCGGGGAGCTGTTTTTT
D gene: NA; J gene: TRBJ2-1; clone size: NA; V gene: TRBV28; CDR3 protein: CASSFSASRGWNEQFF; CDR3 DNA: TGTGCCAGCAGTTTTAGTGCTAGCCGGGGGTGGAATGAGCAGTTCTTC
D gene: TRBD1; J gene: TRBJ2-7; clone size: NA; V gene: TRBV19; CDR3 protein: CASSPGQGMVQYF; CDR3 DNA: TGTGCCAGTAGTCCGGGACAGGGTATGGTGCAGTACTTC
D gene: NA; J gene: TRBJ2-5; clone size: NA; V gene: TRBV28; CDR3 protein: CASSFSPRTDKETQYF; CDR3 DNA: TGTGCCAGCAGTTTCTCCCCCCGGACAGATAAAGAGACCCAGTACTTC
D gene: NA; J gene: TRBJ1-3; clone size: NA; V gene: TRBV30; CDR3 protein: CAWSVRGGNTIYF; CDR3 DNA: TGTGCCTGGAGTGTAAGGGGTGGAAACACCATATATTTT
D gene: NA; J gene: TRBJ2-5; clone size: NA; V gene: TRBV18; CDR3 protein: CASSRDRSIQETQYF; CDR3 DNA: TGTGCCAGCTCACGCGACAGGTCCATCCAAGAGACCCAGTACTTC
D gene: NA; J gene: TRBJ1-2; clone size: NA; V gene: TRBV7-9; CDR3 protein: CASSDIREVDYGYTF; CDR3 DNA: TGTGCCAGCAGCGACATCAGGGAGGTGGACTATGGCTACACCTTC
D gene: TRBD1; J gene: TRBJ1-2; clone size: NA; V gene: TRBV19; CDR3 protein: CASSLRQGGVGYTF; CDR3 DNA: TGTGCCAGTAGTCTCCGACAGGGCGGGGTTGGCTACACCTTC
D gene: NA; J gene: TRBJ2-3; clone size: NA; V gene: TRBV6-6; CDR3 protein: CASRLYGQGTDTQYF; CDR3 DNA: TGTGCCAGCAGGCTTTATGGGCAGGGCACAGATACGCAGTATTTT
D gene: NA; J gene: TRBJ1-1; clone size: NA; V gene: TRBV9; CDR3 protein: CASSPMPGVGMNTEAFF; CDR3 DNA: TGTGCCAGCAGCCCAATGCCAGGGGTGGGGATGAACACTGAAGCTTTCTTT
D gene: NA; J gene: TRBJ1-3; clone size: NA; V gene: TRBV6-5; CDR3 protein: CASSYSLRGSGNTIYF; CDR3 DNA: TGTGCCAGCAGTTACTCATTGAGAGGGTCTGGAAACACCATATATTTT
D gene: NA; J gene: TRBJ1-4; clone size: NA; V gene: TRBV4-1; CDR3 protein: CASSQSPPQATNEKLFF; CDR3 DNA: TGCGCCAGCAGCCAAAGCCCCCCACAGGCAACTAATGAAAAACTGTTTTTT
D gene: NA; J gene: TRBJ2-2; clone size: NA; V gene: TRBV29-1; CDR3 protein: CSVEGSGTGELFF; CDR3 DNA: TGCAGCGTTGAAGGCTCCGGGACCGGGGAGCTGTTTTTT
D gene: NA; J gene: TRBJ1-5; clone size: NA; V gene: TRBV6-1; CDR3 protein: CASSATGWNQPQHF; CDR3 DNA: TGTGCCAGCAGTGCCACAGGGTGGAACCAGCCCCAGCATTTT
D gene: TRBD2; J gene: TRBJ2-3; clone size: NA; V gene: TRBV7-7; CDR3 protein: CASSLGLAAGDTQYF; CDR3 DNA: TGTGCCAGCAGCTTAGGACTAGCGGCAGGAGATACGCAGTATTTT
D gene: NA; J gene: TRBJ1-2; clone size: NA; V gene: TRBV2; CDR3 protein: CASSETGLRGYTF; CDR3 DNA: TGTGCCAGCAGCGAAACAGGGCTGCGGGGCTACACCTTC
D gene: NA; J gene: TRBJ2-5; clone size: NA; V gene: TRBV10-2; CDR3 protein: CASSELKQGFPSEYF; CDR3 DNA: TGCGCCAGCAGTGAACTAAAACAGGGATTTCCTTCTGAGTACTTC
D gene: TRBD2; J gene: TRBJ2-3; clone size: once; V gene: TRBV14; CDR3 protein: CASSLKPGLGTDTQYF; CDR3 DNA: TGTGCCAGCAGCCTTAAACCGGGACTAGGCACAGATACGCAGTATTTT
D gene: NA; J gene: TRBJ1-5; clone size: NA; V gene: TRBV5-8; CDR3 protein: CASSAGYQPQHF; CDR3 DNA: TGTGCCAGCAGCGCAGGGTATCAGCCCCAGCATTTT
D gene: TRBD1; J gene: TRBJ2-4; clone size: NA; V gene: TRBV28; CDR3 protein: CASSRQGQVAKNIQYF; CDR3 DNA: TGTGCCAGCAGCCGACAGGGGCAGGTAGCCAAAAACATTCAGTACTTC
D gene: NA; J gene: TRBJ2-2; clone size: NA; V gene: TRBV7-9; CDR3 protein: CAAGVGINTGELFF; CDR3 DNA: TGTGCTGCCGGGGTTGGGATTAACACCGGGGAGCTGTTTTTT
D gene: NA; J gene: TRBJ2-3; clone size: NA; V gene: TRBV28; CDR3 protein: CASSLMEGSTDTQYF; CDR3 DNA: TGTGCCAGCAGTTTAATGGAGGGTAGCACAGATACGCAGTATTTT
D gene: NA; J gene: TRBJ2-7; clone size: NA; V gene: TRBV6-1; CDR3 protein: CASRTQGRGTYEQYF; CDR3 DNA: TGTGCCAGTAGAACCCAGGGCAGGGGTACCTACGAGCAGTACTTC
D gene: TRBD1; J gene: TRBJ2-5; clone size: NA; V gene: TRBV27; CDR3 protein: CASKGAKETQYF; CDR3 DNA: TGTGCCAGCAAGGGGGCAAAAGAGACCCAGTACTTC